This TCR beta chain comes out of a study of CD8 T cells in Susac syndrome. With random hexamers, reverse transcription was performed on about 0.5 to 1 ug of RNA. By means of immunoSEQ multiplex PCR, TCR beta CDR3 spanning 54 Vbeta and 13 Jbeta underwent amplification. A single record per CDR3 protein comes from TCRdb applying MiXCR to the immunoSEQ multiplex PCR reads. The sample contains about 73,000 distinct CDR3 sequences, approximately 94% of which appear only once. The V end lost 2 bases, the J end lost 6 bases, and 8 bases lay between the germline ends. Germline assignment: CDR1 SNHLY and CDR2 FYNNEI. The length of the CDR3 is 13 residues.

The sample consisted of CD8+ T cells from PBMCs. This chain connects TRBV2 to TRBJ1-5; a possible D gene is TRBD1 (5 bases). This receptor was taken from a human donor with multiple sclerosis. This CDR3 reads CASSEPGRQPQHF. The CDR3 nucleotides are TGTGCCAGCAGTGAACCGGGGCGTCAGCCCCAGCATTTT.